Presented here are 10 T cell receptor beta chains from one specimen sequenced in a study of blood T cell repertoires in COVID-19. TCRdb keeps only in-frame clones here, not all; method: immunoSEQ multiplex PCR. The table records a few hundred thousand clones, 75% to 90% of them present only once. Sequencing was performed on PBMCs or T cells enriched from blood (not recorded which). The receptor set was obtained from a woman under 30 in a cohort exposed to, infected with or recovered from COVID-19 (not recorded which).

This chain joins TRBV28 and TRBJ1-1, with no clear D. CDR1 MDHEN and CDR2 SYDVKM come from the germline V gene. The CDR3 covers 13 residues. The V end was cut by 2 bases, the J end by 4 bases, with 8 bases between. CDR3 DNA sequence: TGTGCCAGCAGTTTACGGGAAGGCACTGAAGCTTTCTTT. It translates to CASSLREGTEAFF.

This clone was found a few times. The rearrangement links TRBV11-3 to TRBJ2-7; TRBD2 aligns across 9 bases. There are 16 residues in the CDR3. The J segment lost 3 bases and the V segment lost 4 bases, leaving 10 bases of the junction unmatched. Germline CDR1 is SGHNT and CDR2 is YENEEA. CDR3 sequence: CASSYPRREGRYEQYF. CDR3 DNA sequence: TGTGCCAGCAGCTATCCCCGGCGGGAGGGGCGCTACGAGCAGTACTTC.

This clone was detected a few times. V gene TRBV9 combines with J gene TRBJ1-1; 11 positions agree with TRBD1. Losses at the gene ends were 4 bases for V and 0 bases for J; bases not matched to a gene: 8. The CDR3 loop spans 17 amino acids. Germline V gene data show CDR1 as SGDLS and CDR2 as YYNGEE. The DNA for the CDR3 is TGTGCCAGCAGCCCCGGACAGGGGGCTAGAATGAACACTGAAGCTTTCTTT. Its translation: CASSPGQGARMNTEAFF.

The genes are TRBV18 and TRBJ1-4; 7 nucleotides match TRBD1. Germline V gene sequence: CDR1 KGHSH, CDR2 LQKENI. The length of the CDR3 is 13 residues. The V gene end was trimmed by 4 bases and the J gene end by 8 bases; junction bases not matched to a gene: 4. The CDR3 region is CASSLGTEEKLFF. As DNA, the CDR3 is TGTGCCAGCTCACTTGGGACAGAAGAAAAACTGTTTTTT.

V is TRBV28 and J is TRBJ1-5, with 10 bases that match TRBD1. With 9 bases clipped from V and 0 bases from J, the junction kept 11 bases outside the gene matches. CDR3 length: 17 residues. Germline-derived CDR1 and CDR2 are MDHEN and SYDVKM. The CDR3: CASRDRGFRDSNQPQHF. As DNA, the CDR3 is TGTGCCAGTCGGGACAGGGGATTTAGGGATAGCAATCAGCCCCAGCATTTT. Based on the CDR3 plus reference TRBV28 and TRBJ1-5, the full variable domain is DVKVTQSSRYLVKRTGEKVFLECVQDMDHENMFWYRQDPGLGLRLIYFSYDVKMKEKGDIPEGYSVSREKKERFSLILESASTNQTSMYLCASRDRGFRDSNQPQHFGDGTRLSIL.

This chain connects TRBV10-3 to TRBJ1-5; TRBD1 aligns across 7 bases. The CDR3 covers 14 residues. The germline V gene encodes CDR1 ENHRY and CDR2 SYGVKD. V shed 10 bases, J shed 1 base, and the junction held 7 bases outside the gene matches. Here the CDR3 reads CATQGQTSNQPQHF. The CDR3 DNA reads as TGTGCCACGCAGGGACAGACAAGCAATCAGCCCCAGCATTTT.

The J gene is TRBJ2-5, the V gene TRBV2; D not certain. CDR1 and CDR2 (germline): SNHLY, FYNNEI. CDR3 size: 15 residues. Trimming pared 5 bases from V and 1 base from J, leaving 14 bases between. CDR3 residues: CASSSMAHSQETQYF. The CDR3 DNA reads as TGTGCCAGCAGTTCAATGGCACACAGCCAAGAGACCCAGTACTTC.

J is TRBJ2-2 and V is TRBV5-1; 7 bases agree with TRBD1. The V segment lost 3 bases and the J segment 5 bases; nucleotides outside the gene matches: 13. Germline CDR1 is SGHRS and CDR2 is YFSETQ. This CDR3 has 17 residues. The CDR3 spells CASSSRGEGAGTGELFF. The CDR3 nucleotides are TGCGCCAGCAGCTCTCGGGGTGAGGGGGCCGGTACCGGGGAGCTGTTTTTT.

This chain connects TRBV18 to TRBJ1-1; no definite D call. V lost 3 bases to trimming and J lost 3 bases, with 8 bases between them. Germline CDR1 is KGHSH and CDR2 is LQKENI. The CDR3 contains 13 residues. CDR3 protein: CASSPRVDTEAFF. The DNA for the CDR3 is TGTGCCAGCTCACCTAGAGTCGACACTGAAGCTTTCTTT.

This chain links TRBV6-6 with TRBJ1-1; a weak D match, TRBD1 (5 bases). The CDR3 has 13 residues. The germline CDR1 and CDR2 sequences are MNHNY and SVGAGI (reference sequence). V lost 6 bases and J 2 bases, leaving 10 bases between the germline ends. CDR3 in amino acids: CASSRQFNTEAFF. In nucleotides, the CDR3 is TGTGCCAGCAGCCGACAGTTTAACACTGAAGCTTTCTTT.